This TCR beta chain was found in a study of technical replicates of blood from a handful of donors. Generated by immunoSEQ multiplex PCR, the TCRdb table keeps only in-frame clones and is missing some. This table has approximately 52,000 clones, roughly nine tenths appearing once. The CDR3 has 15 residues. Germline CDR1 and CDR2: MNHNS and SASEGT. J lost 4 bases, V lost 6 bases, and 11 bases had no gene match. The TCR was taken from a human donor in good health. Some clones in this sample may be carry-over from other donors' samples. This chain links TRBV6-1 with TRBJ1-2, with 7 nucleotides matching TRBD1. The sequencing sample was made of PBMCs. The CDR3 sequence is CASSKDRERTYGYTF. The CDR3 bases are TGTGCCAGCAGCAAAGACAGGGAACGTACCTATGGCTACACCTTC.